The T cell receptor (beta chain) under discussion was sequenced for a study of PD-1 blockade in classical Hodgkin lymphoma. Whole-study findings and limits: Relative to healthy donors, newly diagnosed patients reportedly had lower baseline TCR diversity, which was reported as lower still in relapsed/refractory patients. Unlike CD8+ TCR diversity, which did not rise significantly by C4D1, CD4+ TCR diversity did.

The CDR3 covers 15 residues. V gave up 3 bases and J gave up 2 bases, with 14 bases separating them. Germline V gives CDR1 MNHNS, CDR2 SASEGT. Repertoires were generated with immunoSEQ multiplex PCR, while TCRdb's copy carries only in-frame clones and drops some. The table shows approximately 41,000 clones, with 78% occurring only once. Every patient relapsed after autologous stem cell transplantation, and brentuximab vedotin exposure varied. In regard to this clone: Its antigen is still unknown.

The sequences come from peripheral blood mononuclear cells (PBMCs), collected at baseline. V gene TRBV6-1 combines with J gene TRBJ2-7; D remains ambiguous. The TCR was taken from a human donor with classical Hodgkin lymphoma. The CDR3 spells CASSEAWREAYEQYF. CDR3 sequence (DNA): TGTGCCAGCAGTGAGGCTTGGAGAGAGGCCTACGAGCAGTACTTC.